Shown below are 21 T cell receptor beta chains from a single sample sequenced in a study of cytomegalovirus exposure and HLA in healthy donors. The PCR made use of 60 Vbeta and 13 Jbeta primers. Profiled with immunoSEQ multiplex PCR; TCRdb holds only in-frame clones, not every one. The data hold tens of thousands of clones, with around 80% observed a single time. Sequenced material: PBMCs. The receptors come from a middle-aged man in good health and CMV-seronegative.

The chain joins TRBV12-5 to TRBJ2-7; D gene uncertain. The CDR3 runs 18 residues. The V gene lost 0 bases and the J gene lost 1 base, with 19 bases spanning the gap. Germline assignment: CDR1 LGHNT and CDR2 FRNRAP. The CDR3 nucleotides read TGTGCTAGTGGTTTGGTCTGGCCCTCCGGGTCCCCATCCTACGAGCAGTACTTC. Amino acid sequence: CASGLVWPSGSPSYEQYF.

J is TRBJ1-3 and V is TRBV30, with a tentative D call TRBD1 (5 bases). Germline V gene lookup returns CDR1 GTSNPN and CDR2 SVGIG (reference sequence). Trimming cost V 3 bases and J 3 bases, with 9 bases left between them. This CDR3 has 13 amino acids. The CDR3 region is CAWSRAYGNTIYF. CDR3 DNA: TGTGCCTGGAGCAGGGCTTATGGAAACACCATATATTTT.

As DNA, the CDR3 is TGTGCCAGCAGTGTGACAGGGATTTGGACTGAAGCTTTCTTT. This codes for CASSVTGIWTEAFF. V is TRBV2 and J is TRBJ1-1; TRBD1 matches at 7 bases. The CDR3 contains 14 residues. The V and J ends lost 4 bases and 5 bases, in that order; junction bases with no gene match: 7. The germline gives CDR1 SNHLY, CDR2 FYNNEI.

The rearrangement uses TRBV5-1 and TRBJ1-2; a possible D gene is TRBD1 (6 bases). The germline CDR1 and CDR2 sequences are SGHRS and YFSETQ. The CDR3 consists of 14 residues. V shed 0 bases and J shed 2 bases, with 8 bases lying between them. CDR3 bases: TGCGCCAGCAGCTTGGATGGGGGCAACTATGGCTACACCTTC. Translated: CASSLDGGNYGYTF.

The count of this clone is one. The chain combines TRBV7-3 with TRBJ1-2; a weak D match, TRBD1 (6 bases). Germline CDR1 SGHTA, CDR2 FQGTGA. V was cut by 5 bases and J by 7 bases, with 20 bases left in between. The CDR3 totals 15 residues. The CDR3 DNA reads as TGTGCCAGCAGCCCCCGGGGAGGGGGTTTCGGTGGCTACACCTTC. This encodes CASSPRGGGFGGYTF.

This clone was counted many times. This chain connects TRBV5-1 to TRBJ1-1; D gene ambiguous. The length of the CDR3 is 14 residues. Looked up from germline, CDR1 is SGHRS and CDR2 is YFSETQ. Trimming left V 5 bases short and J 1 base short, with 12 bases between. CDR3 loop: CASRPLDKNTEAFF. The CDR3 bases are TGCGCCAGCAGGCCACTCGACAAGAACACTGAAGCTTTCTTT. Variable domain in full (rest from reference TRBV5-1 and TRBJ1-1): KAGVTQTPRYLIKTRGQQVTLSCSPISGHRSVSWYQQTPGQGLQFLFEYFSETQRNKGNFPGRFSGRQFSNSRSEMNVSTLELGDSALYLCASRPLDKNTEAFFGQGTRLTVV.

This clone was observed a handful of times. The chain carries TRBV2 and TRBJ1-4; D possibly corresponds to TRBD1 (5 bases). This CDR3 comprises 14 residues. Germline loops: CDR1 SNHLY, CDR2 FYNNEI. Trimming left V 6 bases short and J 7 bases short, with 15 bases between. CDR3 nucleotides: TGTGCCAGCAGGGTGGAGGGGTCCTTTGAAAAACTGTTTTTT. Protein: CASRVEGSFEKLFF.

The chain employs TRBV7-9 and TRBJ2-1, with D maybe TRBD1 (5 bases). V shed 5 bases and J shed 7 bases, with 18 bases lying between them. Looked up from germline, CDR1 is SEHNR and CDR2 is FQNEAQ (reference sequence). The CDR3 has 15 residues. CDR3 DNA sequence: TGTGCCAGCAGCCCCCCGACCAAAGGGGCTAATGAGCAGTTCTTC. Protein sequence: CASSPPTKGANEQFF.

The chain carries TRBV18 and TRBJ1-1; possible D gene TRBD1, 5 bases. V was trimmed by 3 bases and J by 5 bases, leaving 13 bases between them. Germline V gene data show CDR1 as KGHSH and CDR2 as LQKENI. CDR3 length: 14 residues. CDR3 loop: CASSPARAGTEAFF. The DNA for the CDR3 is TGTGCCAGCTCACCGGCCAGGGCGGGGACTGAAGCTTTCTTT.

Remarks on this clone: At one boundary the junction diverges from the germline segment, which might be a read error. The CDR3 DNA reads as TGTGCTAGCAGTGGGGCAGGGGCGCGGAGCAATCAGCCCCAGCATTTT. It is translated as CASSGAGARSNQPQHF. The genes are TRBV28 and TRBJ1-5; D is perhaps TRBD1 (6 bases). CDR1 and CDR2 (germline): MDHEN, SYDVKM. This CDR3 contains 16 residues.

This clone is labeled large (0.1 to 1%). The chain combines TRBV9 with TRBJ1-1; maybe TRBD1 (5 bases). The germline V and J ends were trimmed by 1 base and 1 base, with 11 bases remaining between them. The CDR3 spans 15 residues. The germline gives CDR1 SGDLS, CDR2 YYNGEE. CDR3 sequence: CASSVSAGTNTEAFF. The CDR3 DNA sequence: TGTGCCAGCAGCGTATCTGCGGGGACGAACACTGAAGCTTTCTTT.

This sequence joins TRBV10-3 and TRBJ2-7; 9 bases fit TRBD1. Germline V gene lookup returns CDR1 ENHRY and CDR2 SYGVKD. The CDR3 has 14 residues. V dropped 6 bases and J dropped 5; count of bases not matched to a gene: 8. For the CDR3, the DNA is TGTGCCATCAGGGAGACCGGGACAGGGAACGAGCAGTACTTC. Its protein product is CAIRETGTGNEQYF.

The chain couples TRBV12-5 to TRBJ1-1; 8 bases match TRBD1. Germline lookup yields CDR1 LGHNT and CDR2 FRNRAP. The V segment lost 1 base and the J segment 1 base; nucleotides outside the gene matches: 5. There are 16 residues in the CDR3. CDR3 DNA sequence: TGTGCTAGTGGTTTGGCAACCGGGACAGGGAACACTGAAGCTTTCTTT. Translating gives CASGLATGTGNTEAFF. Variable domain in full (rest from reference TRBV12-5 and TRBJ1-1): DARVTQTPRHKVTEMGQEVTMRCQPILGHNTVFWYRQTMMQGLELLAYFRNRAPLDDSGMPKDRFSAEMPDATLATLKIQPSEPRDSAVYFCASGLATGTGNTEAFFGQGTRLTVV.

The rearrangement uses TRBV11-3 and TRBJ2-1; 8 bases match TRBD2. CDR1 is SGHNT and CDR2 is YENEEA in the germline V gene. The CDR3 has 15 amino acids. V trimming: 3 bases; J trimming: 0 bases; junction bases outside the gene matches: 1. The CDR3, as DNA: TGTGCCAGCAGCTTGGGGACTAGCTCCTACAATGAGCAGTTCTTC. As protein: CASSLGTSSYNEQFF.

CDR3 amino acids: CARSRGQENTGELFF. The CDR3 DNA reads as TGTGCCAGAAGCCGCGGACAGGAGAACACCGGGGAGCTGTTTTTT. V usage is TRBV7-5 and J usage is TRBJ2-2; no DNA check was done on the table's D call, TRBD1. TRBV7-5 is listed as a pseudogene. The CDR3 is made up of 15 amino acids.

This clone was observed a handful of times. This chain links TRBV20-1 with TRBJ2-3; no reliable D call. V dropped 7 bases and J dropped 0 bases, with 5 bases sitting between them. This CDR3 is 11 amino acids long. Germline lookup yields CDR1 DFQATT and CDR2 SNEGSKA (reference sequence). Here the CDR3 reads CSVRSTDTQYF. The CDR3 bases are TGCAGTGTGCGTAGCACAGATACGCAGTATTTT.

CDR3 in amino acids: CASSPGTSADTQYF. The DNA of the CDR3 is TGTGCCAGCAGCCCGGGGACTAGCGCAGATACGCAGTATTTT. The V and J genes are TRBV5-6 and TRBJ2-3, with 10 bases identical to TRBD2. The trim removed 4 bases at V and 4 bases at J, leaving 3 bases unmatched. The CDR3 is 14 residues long. Germline CDR1 reads SGHDT; CDR2 reads YYEEEE.

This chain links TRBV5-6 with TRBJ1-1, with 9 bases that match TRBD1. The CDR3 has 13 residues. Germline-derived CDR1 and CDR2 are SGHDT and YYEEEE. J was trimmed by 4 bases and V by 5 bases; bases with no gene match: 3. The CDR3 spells CASSSTGGTEAFF. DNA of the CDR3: TGTGCCAGCAGTTCGACAGGGGGCACTGAAGCTTTCTTT.

The CDR3 region is CASSRRTGVGTDTQYF. In DNA, the CDR3 is TGTGCCAGCAGCCGACGGACAGGGGTTGGCACAGATACGCAGTATTTT. The chain employs TRBV11-3 and TRBJ2-3; 9 bases agree with TRBD1. Losses at the gene ends were 5 bases for V and 1 base for J; bases not matched to a gene: 7. CDR1 is SGHNT, CDR2 YENEEA, per germline. This CDR3 is built from 16 residues.

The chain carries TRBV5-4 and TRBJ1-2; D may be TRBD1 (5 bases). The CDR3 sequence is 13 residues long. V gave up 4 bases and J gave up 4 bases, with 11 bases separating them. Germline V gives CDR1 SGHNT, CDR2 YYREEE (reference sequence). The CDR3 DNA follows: TGTGCCAGCAGCGGTGACAGTTTCTATGGCTACACCTTC. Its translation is CASSGDSFYGYTF. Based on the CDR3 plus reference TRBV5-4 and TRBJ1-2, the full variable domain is ETGVTQSPTHLIKTRGQQVTLRCSSQSGHNTVSWYQQALGQGPQFIFQYYREEENGRGNFPPRFSGLQFPNYSSELNVNALELDDSALYLCASSGDSFYGYTFGSGTRLTVV.

The DNA of the CDR3 is TGTGCCAGCGGGCGGGGAGCCTCCTACAATGAGCAGTTCTTC. It translates to CASGRGASYNEQFF. The chain links TRBV6-1 to TRBJ2-1, with D possibly matching TRBD2 (6 bases). V was cut by 8 bases and J by 0 bases, with 11 bases left in between. Per germline, CDR1 MNHNS and CDR2 SASEGT. The CDR3 length is 14 residues.